The entry that follows covers one T cell receptor (beta chain) sequence. Its antigen is still unknown. Within one base of it there is no much larger clone, and no base qualities were kept. This sample also contains other DNA sequences that code for the same CDR3. The treatment or condition label here, explained by the study, means: approximately 18 received Ad26.COV2.S at low or high dose, single or two shots; several received placebo; per-sample allocation not given. For vaccine and placebo recipients, repertoires were sequenced using samples collected on day 63 after the first injection. In Cohort 1b, 25 or so adults aged 18-55 years were enrolled at a single site in Boston, USA, between 29 July and 7 August 2020. Ad26.COV2.S was a replication-incompetent adenovirus type 26 vector expressing a prefusion-stabilized SARS-CoV-2 spike protein from the original Wuhan strain. There are 14 amino acids in the CDR3, from cysteine to phenylalanine inclusive. Here the CDR3 DNA is all that survives: 42 bases in frame from base 1. As encoded in the germline V gene, CDR1 is KGHSH while CDR2 is LQKENI. Germline trimming: 3 bases from V, 7 bases from J; junction bases outside gene matches: 0.

The immunoSEQ Assay was the method used to sequence TCRbeta CDR3 regions. After extraction, genomic DNA underwent amplification by bias-controlled multiplex PCR, followed by high-throughput sequencing. In the source study's methods: Collapsing and filtering of sequences were performed to quantify the absolute abundance of each unique TCRbeta CDR3 region. T cell fraction was estimated by normalizing TCRbeta template counts to usable DNA, which was measured by amplifying reference genes present in all nucleated cells. Repertoire TCRs were annotated as SARS-CoV-2-specific when V gene, CDR3 amino acid sequence and J gene were exactly matched to a known reactive TCR set. The reference SARS-CoV-2 TCR set came from MIRA and was filtered for enrichment in COVID-19-positive ImmuneCODE repertoires, removing public or cross-reactive TCRs. Based on the MIRA antigens, annotated TCRs were further analysed at the level of specific ORF or position within ORF. Depth was the summed frequency of annotated unique rearrangements, while breadth was defined as annotated unique rearrangements over total unique productive rearrangements. Two-sided Wilcoxon rank-sum tests were used to compare TCR breadth between groups. Held by TCRdb, this immuneACCESS table contains in-frame sequences only and omits some clones. Under half of the omission traces to an unresolved V gene where checked; the cause of the rest is unknown. V and J calls and clone size follow that table, whereas D and trimming were derived from the DNA. The table for this sample lists approximately 300,000 clones; roughly 86% of them were counted only once. The ten largest clones capture more than 1.5% of the sample.

This sample was included in a study of Ad26.COV2.S vaccination and SARS-CoV-2 variants (dated by TCRdb to the early 2020s). General notes on the study: Donors in the vaccine arm were drawn from COV1001, a phase I-IIa trial of Ad26.COV2.S in healthy adults that was multicentre, randomized, double-blind and placebo-controlled. Ad26.COV2.S was given intramuscularly at 5x10^10 or 1x10^11 viral particles, as a single shot or as two shots 56 days apart. The specificity and breadth of SARS-CoV-2-reactive T cell receptors after Ad26.COV2.S vaccination were assessed by TCRbeta repertoire sequencing. A total of around 32 samples were included in the TCR-sequenced set, comprising roughly 19 Ad26.COV2.S vaccine recipients, 5 placebo recipients and 8 SARS-CoV-2 convalescent individuals. Trial participants were randomized into five groups of five: low-dose or high-dose Ad26.COV2.S given once or twice, or placebo on both occasions. Investigators remained blinded to trial group allocation during experiments and outcome assessment.

Broader findings and caveats from the paper: Higher spike-specific TCR breadth was observed in Ad26.COV2.S recipients than in placebo recipients (P = 0.0014). Vaccine and placebo recipients had comparable non-spike TCR breadth, which fits with the vaccine containing only spike. After vaccination, substantial breadth of spike-specific CD8+ and CD4+ T cell responses was reported. The authors noted that total T cell responses may have been underestimated by the TCR breadth and depth analyses. Comparing responses between vaccine doses or regimens was not something the study was powered to do.

The chain uses TRBV18 and TRBJ1-6; a stretch of 10 junction bases matches TRBD1. This clonotype originated in a person between 18 and 60 years old who received the Ad26.COV2.S COVID-19 vaccine or a placebo. The material sequenced was peripheral blood, taken in a trial of Ad26.COV2.S vaccine versus placebo. The CDR3 amino acid sequence is: CASSPGQGNSPLHF. Here is the DNA: TGTGCCAGCTCACCGGGACAGGGGAATTCACCCCTCCACTTT.